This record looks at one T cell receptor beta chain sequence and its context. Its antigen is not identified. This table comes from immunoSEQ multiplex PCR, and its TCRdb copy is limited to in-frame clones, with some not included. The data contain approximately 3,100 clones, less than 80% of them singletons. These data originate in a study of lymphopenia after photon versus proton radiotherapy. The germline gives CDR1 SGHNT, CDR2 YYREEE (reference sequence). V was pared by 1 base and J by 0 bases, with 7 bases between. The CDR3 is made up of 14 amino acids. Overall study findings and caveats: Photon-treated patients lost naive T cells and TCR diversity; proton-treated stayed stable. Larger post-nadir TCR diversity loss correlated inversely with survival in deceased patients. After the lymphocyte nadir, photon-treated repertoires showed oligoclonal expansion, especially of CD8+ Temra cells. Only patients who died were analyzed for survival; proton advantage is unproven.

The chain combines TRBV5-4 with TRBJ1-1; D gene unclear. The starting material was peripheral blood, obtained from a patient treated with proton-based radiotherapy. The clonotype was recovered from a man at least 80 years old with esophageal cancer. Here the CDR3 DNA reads TGTGCCAGCAGCTTGCCACGGGTGAACACTGAAGCTTTCTTT. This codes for CASSLPRVNTEAFF.